These 24 T cell receptor beta chains share one sample of origin, sequenced in a study of blood T cell repertoires in COVID-19. Only in-frame clones appear in the TCRdb table, and some are missing; sequencing was by immunoSEQ multiplex PCR. The data hold about 210,000 clones, with approximately 85% observed a single time. The sample was peripheral blood. These receptors came from a woman aged 45-65 years with active or convalescent COVID-19.

The chain is built from TRBV7-9 and TRBJ2-3, with D perhaps matching TRBD2 (7 bases). The CDR3 spans 15 residues. Germline V gene lookup returns CDR1 SEHNR and CDR2 FQNEAQ (reference sequence). V was pared by 3 bases and J by 5 bases, with 15 bases between. For the CDR3, the DNA is TGTGCCAGCAGCTTCTTAGGGGGGGCAGGAGATACGCAGTATTTT. Translating gives CASSFLGGAGDTQYF.

This chain connects TRBV3-1 (or the pseudogene TRBV3-2) to TRBJ2-1; 8 nucleotides align to TRBD2. Per germline, CDR1 LGHDT and CDR2 YNNKEL (reference sequence). The CDR3 totals 16 residues. Trimming at V came to 0 bases and at J to 2 bases, leaving 3 bases not matched to a gene. CDR3 nucleotides: TGTGCCAGCAGCCAAGAGGCTAGCGGGCCCTACAATGAGCAGTTCTTC. Amino acids: CASSQEASGPYNEQFF.

This chain uses TRBV13 with TRBJ2-3; the D is unclear. CDR3 length: 13 amino acids. Germline V gene sequence: CDR1 PRHDT, CDR2 FYEKMQ (reference sequence). Trimming removed 3 bases from V and 4 bases from J, with 8 bases in between. CDR3: CASSFNSPDTQYF. In nucleotides, the CDR3 is TGTGCCAGCAGCTTTAACAGTCCAGATACGCAGTATTTT.

This chain connects TRBV29-1 to TRBJ2-5; D is ambiguous. The CDR3 runs 11 residues. The V end was cut by 4 bases, the J end by 3 bases, with 6 bases between. The germline gives CDR1 SQVTM, CDR2 ANQGSEA. CDR3: CSVALKETQYF. The CDR3 nucleotides read TGCAGCGTTGCCCTTAAAGAGACCCAGTACTTC.

The rearrangement joins TRBV3-1 (or the pseudogene TRBV3-2) to TRBJ1-1; 11 nucleotides agree with TRBD1. Germline CDR1 LGHDT, CDR2 YNNKEL (reference sequence). CDR3 size: 14 residues. V was clipped by 3 bases and J by 9 bases; unmatched bases: 6. In nucleotides, the CDR3 is TGTGCCAGCAGCCATAGGGACAGGGGGAACAAAGCTTTCTTT. Translating gives CASSHRDRGNKAFF.

This clone has more than one count but fewer than ten. DNA of the CDR3: TGTGCCAGCAGGGGTGGAGATAATGAAAAACTGTTTTTT. Residues: CASRGGDNEKLFF. The chain employs TRBV2 and TRBJ1-4, with D unclear. CDR1 is SNHLY, CDR2 FYNNEI, per germline. The CDR3 totals 13 residues. Trimming removed 6 bases at V and 4 bases at J, with 9 bases between.

The chain recombines TRBV5-1 with TRBJ2-7; 8 bases line up with TRBD2. The CDR3 is 15 residues long. CDR1 SGHRS and CDR2 YFSETQ come from the germline V gene. Losses at the gene ends were 1 base for V and 2 bases for J; bases not matched to a gene: 5. CDR3 bases: TGCGCCAGCAGCTTGCTAGCGGGCGTCCCCTACGAGCAGTACTTC. Translating gives CASSLLAGVPYEQYF.

This clone was seen a single time. J is TRBJ1-5 and V is TRBV2; 7 nucleotides match TRBD1. Germline CDR1 reads SNHLY; CDR2 reads FYNNEI. This CDR3 has 16 amino acids. The V and J ends lost 6 bases and 0 bases, in that order; junction bases with no gene match: 8. The CDR3 is CASSTGQTYSNQPQHF. Here the CDR3 DNA reads TGTGCCAGCAGCACGGGACAGACCTATAGCAATCAGCCCCAGCATTTT.

The genes are TRBV5-4 and TRBJ2-5; TRBD1 matches 11 bases. Trimming took 3 bases from V and 5 from J; bases not matched to a gene: 6. Germline V gene lookup returns CDR1 SGHNT and CDR2 YYREEE (reference sequence). The CDR3 length is 15 residues. The CDR3 bases are TGTGCCAGCAGCTCTTGGACAGGGGGCAGGGAGACCCAGTACTTC. Translating it yields CASSSWTGGRETQYF. The full variable domain, completed using reference TRBV5-4 and TRBJ2-5, is ETGVTQSPTHLIKTRGQQVTLRCSSQSGHNTVSWYQQALGQGPQFIFQYYREEENGRGNFPPRFSGLQFPNYSSELNVNALELDDSALYLCASSSWTGGRETQYFGPGTRLLVL.

V usage is TRBV2 and J usage is TRBJ2-6; 12 bases are shared with TRBD1. In germline, CDR1 is SNHLY, CDR2 FYNNEI. This CDR3 is built from 20 residues. V trimming: 5 bases; J trimming: 0 bases; junction bases outside the gene matches: 11. CDR3 nucleotides: TGTGCCAGCAGTACCCGGGACAGGGGGCGCGTTCCCTCTGGGGCCAACGTCCTGACTTTC. Its translation is CASSTRDRGRVPSGANVLTF.

The chain joins TRBV6-1 to TRBJ2-5; 7 nucleotides agree with TRBD1. The CDR3 extends over 15 amino acids. Germline V lookup: CDR1 MNHNS, CDR2 SASEGT. V shed 2 bases, J shed 1 base, and the junction held 4 bases outside the gene matches. The CDR3 DNA reads as TGTGCCAGCAGTGAACGGGACAGACGCCAAGAGACCCAGTACTTC. Protein product: CASSERDRRQETQYF.

Written as DNA, the CDR3 is TGTGCCAGCAACGACCCCCACAGGGGTGGCACTGAAGCTTTCTTT. Its protein product is CASNDPHRGGTEAFF. V and J are TRBV6-5 and TRBJ1-1, with 7 bases fitting TRBD1. The CDR3 runs to 15 residues. V was clipped by 7 bases and J by 4 bases; unmatched bases: 12. Germline CDR1 is MNHEY and CDR2 is SVGAGI.

This clone was seen repeatedly, ten times or more. The V call is TRBV28, the J call TRBJ2-7; D may be TRBD1 (6 bases). CDR1 is MDHEN, CDR2 SYDVKM, per germline. The CDR3 is 18 amino acids. The V and J ends lost 6 bases and 0 bases respectively, with 24 bases between them. This CDR3 is CASSRFSLGPQGSYEQYF. The DNA for the CDR3 is TGTGCCAGCAGCCGTTTTTCTTTAGGCCCACAGGGCTCCTACGAGCAGTACTTC.

In this sample, this clone turned up a few times. The rearrangement links TRBV6-1 to TRBJ2-7; 11 nucleotides match TRBD2. V trimming: 1 base; J trimming: 2 bases; junction bases outside the gene matches: 1. The CDR3 covers 15 residues. CDR1 is MNHNS and CDR2 is SASEGT in the germline V gene. The CDR3 DNA reads TGTGCCAGCAGTGAAGAACTAGCGGGGGCCTACGAGCAGTACGTC. Protein product: CASSEELAGAYEQYV.

The chain carries TRBV19 and TRBJ1-3; TRBD1 aligns across 7 bases. Germline V gene data show CDR1 as LNHDA and CDR2 as SQIVND (reference sequence). The CDR3 has 16 amino acids. V shed 7 bases and J 3 bases; nucleotides not matched to a gene: 12. The CDR3 DNA is TGTGCCAGTACCCCCAGCCAGGGGGTCATTGGAAACACCATATATTTT. Amino acids: CASTPSQGVIGNTIYF.

The rearrangement joins TRBV2 to TRBJ2-5; 7 bases agree with TRBD2. Germline CDR1 SNHLY, CDR2 FYNNEI. The CDR3 runs to 13 residues. Losses at the gene ends were 7 bases for V and 3 bases for J; bases not matched to a gene: 5. The CDR3 loop reads CASTGGEEETQYF. The CDR3 coding sequence is TGTGCCAGCACTGGGGGGGAAGAAGAGACCCAGTACTTC.

Regarding this clone: Other nucleotide sequences in the sample specify the same CDR3. This sequence joins TRBV6-5 and TRBJ2-7; 8 bases are shared with TRBD2. The trim removed 6 bases at V and 1 base at J, leaving 5 bases unmatched. Germline V gene sequence: CDR1 MNHEY, CDR2 SVGAGI. The CDR3 is 14 residues long. The CDR3 here is CASRVTSGSYEQYF. The CDR3 DNA follows: TGTGCCAGCAGAGTAACTAGCGGATCCTACGAGCAGTACTTC.

V and J are TRBV20-1 and TRBJ2-3; 7 nucleotides agree with TRBD2. The CDR3 length is 10 residues. The J segment lost 14 bases and the V segment lost 2 bases, leaving 4 bases of the junction unmatched. Germline-derived CDR1 and CDR2 are DFQATT and SNEGSKA (reference sequence). The CDR3, as DNA: TGCAGTGCTAGATTAGGGAGGGGGTATTTT. Its translation: CSARLGRGYF.

To note about this clone: The same CDR3 arises from other DNA sequences in this sample as well. The J gene is TRBJ2-5, the V gene TRBV7-9, with 7 nucleotides matching TRBD1. Germline V gene data show CDR1 as SEHNR and CDR2 as FQNEAQ (reference sequence). The CDR3 has 13 residues. V was pared by 5 bases and J by 1 base, with 1 base of the junction left unmatched. The CDR3 nucleotides read TGTGCCAGCAGCCGGGACAGCCAAGAGACCCAGTACTTC. Translation gives CASSRDSQETQYF.

This sequence joins TRBV4-1 and TRBJ2-3; 14 positions agree with TRBD2. The CDR3 has 17 amino acids. V dropped 9 bases and J dropped 1; count of bases not matched to a gene: 9. Germline V CDR1 and CDR2: MGHRA, YSYEKL. The CDR3 coding sequence is TGCGCCAGTAGACTAGCGGGGGGGCCCTGGGGCACAGATACGCAGTATTTT. Translated: CASRLAGGPWGTDTQYF.

J is TRBJ2-1 and V is TRBV5-4; D possibly corresponds to TRBD2 (5 bases). The CDR3 extends over 12 amino acids. Per the germline V gene, CDR1 is SGHNT and CDR2 is YYREEE (reference sequence). V lost 4 bases and J 7 bases, leaving 9 bases between the germline ends. The chain's CDR3 is CASSLDWNEQFF. The CDR3 DNA is TGTGCCAGCAGCCTGGACTGGAATGAGCAGTTCTTC.

The rearrangement links TRBV12-3 or TRBV12-4 to TRBJ2-3; perhaps TRBD2 as D (5 bases). The germline V and J ends were trimmed by 3 bases and 6 bases, with 10 bases remaining between them. The CDR3 loop spans 13 amino acids. The CDR3 nucleotides are TGTGCCAGCAGTTTCGCGCGGGCGGATACGCAGTATTTT. It translates to CASSFARADTQYF.

With regard to this clone: Other DNA sequences in the same sample also yield this CDR3. This chain connects TRBV28 to TRBJ2-3; TRBD2 matches 9 bases. J gave up 1 base and V 5 bases, and 4 bases lay outside the gene matches. This CDR3 has 15 residues. CDR1 MDHEN and CDR2 SYDVKM come from the germline V gene. CDR3 amino acids: CASSRAGGRTDTQYF. The CDR3 DNA is TGTGCCAGCAGTCGAGCGGGAGGCCGCACAGATACGCAGTATTTT.

J is TRBJ2-1 and V is TRBV7-6; TRBD2 might be the D (6 bases). The length of the CDR3 is 14 residues. Deletions cut 5 bases from V and 3 bases from J, with 11 bases between. Germline V gives CDR1 SGHVS, CDR2 FNYEAQ. CDR3 in DNA: TGTGCCAGCAGCCCAGGGACTTTCTACAATGAGCAGTTCTTC. Translating gives CASSPGTFYNEQFF.